Given below is one TCR beta chain in context. Its target is unknown. Per individual, the PBMC samples numbered at least one pre-ART and at least two post-ART. Cryopreserved PBMC numbered about 0.9-11 million per sample before DNA extraction. This entry is derived from a study of long-term antiretroviral therapy in people with HIV. Germline loops: CDR1 MDHEN, CDR2 SYDVKM. This CDR3 is built from 11 residues. The V end lost 3 bases, the J end lost 7 bases, and 7 bases lay between the germline ends. Notes on the study in general: The study lacked data on ART adherence, viral resistance or therapy changes.

immunoSEQ v3.0 was run at survey level. Sequencing set out to capture roughly 40,000-50,000 T-cell genomes per sample. Here immunoSEQ multiplex PCR was the method, and the copy in TCRdb shows in-frame clones only, minus some. The sample lists around 22,000 clones, 95% occurring once. The material was unsorted PBMCs, obtained around 4.7 years after starting antiretroviral therapy. The sequence derives from a woman aged 45-59 years with HIV. The rearrangement uses TRBV28 and TRBJ2-7; D is uncertain. The CDR3 region has the DNA TGTGCCAGCAGTTTTTATGCAGAGCAGTACTTC. This sequence encodes CASSFYAEQYF. The full variable domain, with the rest looked up from reference TRBV28 and TRBJ2-7, is DVKVTQSSRYLVKRTGEKVFLECVQDMDHENMFWYRQDPGLGLRLIYFSYDVKMKEKGDIPEGYSVSREKKERFSLILESASTNQTSMYLCASSFYAEQYFGPGTRLTVT.